Presented here are 9 T cell receptor beta chains from one specimen sequenced in a study of T cell responses to AZD1222 COVID-19 vaccine. Profiling relied on immunoSEQ multiplex PCR, and the TCRdb table lists in-frame clones only, not all of them. The data contain approximately 77,000 clones, more than 85% of them singletons. The starting material was peripheral blood, obtained 28 days after the second AZD1222 dose. Source of these receptors: an adult who received the AZD1222 COVID-19 vaccine.

This chain links TRBV6-5 with TRBJ1-2; 8 bases match TRBD1. V was pared by 7 bases and J by 0 bases, with 7 bases of the junction left unmatched. The V gene's germline CDR1 is MNHEY and CDR2 SVGAGI. The CDR3 consists of 15 residues. The CDR3 sequence is CASTQGAPTNYGYTF. DNA of the CDR3: TGTGCCAGCACGCAGGGGGCCCCTACTAACTATGGCTACACCTTC.

This rearrangement joins TRBV7-2 to TRBJ2-1; D is perhaps TRBD2 (5 bases). The CDR3 runs to 13 residues. The V and J ends lost 1 base and 9 bases respectively, with 10 bases between them. Germline V gene lookup returns CDR1 SGHTA and CDR2 FQGNSA. CDR3 in amino acids: CASSLVLVGEQFF. The CDR3 bases are TGTGCCAGCAGCTTAGTACTAGTCGGTGAGCAGTTCTTC.

Of note for this clone: Germline and junction disagree at one end, which may indicate a read error. This rearrangement joins TRBV10-2 to TRBJ2-1, with a weak D call TRBD2 (6 bases). The germline CDR1 and CDR2 sequences are WSHSY and SAAADI. The CDR3 runs to 13 residues. The CDR3 sequence is CASTDYRYNEQFF. In DNA, the CDR3 is TGCGCTAGCACGGACTACCGGTACAATGAGCAGTTCTTC.

The rearrangement joins TRBV30 to TRBJ2-7, with D possibly matching TRBD2 (8 bases). The length of the CDR3 is 19 residues. Germline V gene lookup returns CDR1 GTSNPN and CDR2 SVGIG (reference sequence). The V and J ends lost 3 bases and 1 base respectively, with 28 bases between them. For the CDR3, the DNA is TGTGCCTGGAGCCATCTGCCAGGGGGGGGTAGCGGGACGTCCTACGAGCAGTACTTC. This gives the protein CAWSHLPGGGSGTSYEQYF.

This chain joins TRBV2 and TRBJ2-7; the match to TRBD2 covers 12 bases. After removal of 6 bases from V and 2 bases from J, the junction contained 5 bases not matched to a gene. Germline CDR1 SNHLY, CDR2 FYNNEI. The CDR3 spans 15 residues. Here the CDR3 reads CASSPLAGGPYEQYF. As DNA, the CDR3 is TGTGCCAGCAGCCCTCTAGCGGGAGGGCCCTACGAGCAGTACTTC.

V and J are TRBV11-2 and TRBJ2-3; 9 nucleotides align to TRBD1. Trimming took 4 bases from V and 15 from J; bases not matched to a gene: 8. The germline CDR1 and CDR2 sequences are SGHAT and FQNNGV. The length of the CDR3 is 12 residues. The CDR3, as DNA: TGTGCCAGCAGCTCGACCGGGACAGGGATCTATTTT. This gives the protein CASSSTGTGIYF.

The chain uses TRBV5-1 and TRBJ2-4, with 9 bases lining up with TRBD2. After removal of 0 bases from V and 7 bases from J, the junction contained 8 bases not matched to a gene. The length of the CDR3 is 16 residues. Per germline, CDR1 SGHRS and CDR2 YFSETQ. The CDR3: CASSLVLAGNQNIQYF. As DNA, the CDR3 is TGCGCCAGCAGCTTGGTTCTAGCGGGAAACCAGAACATTCAGTACTTC.

The chain recombines TRBV11-2 with TRBJ2-7; no firm D call. V lost 2 bases to trimming and J lost 2 bases, with 10 bases between them. The CDR3 extends over 14 amino acids. CDR1 and CDR2 from the germline V gene are SGHAT and FQNNGV. Here the CDR3 reads CASSLFAGTYEQYF. For the CDR3, the DNA is TGTGCCAGCAGCTTATTTGCCGGAACCTACGAGCAGTACTTC.

This rearrangement joins TRBV14 to TRBJ1-1; D is uncertain. The CDR3 is made up of 15 amino acids. V lost 0 bases and J 6 bases, leaving 14 bases between the germline ends. CDR1 and CDR2 from the germline V gene are SGHDN and FVKESK. The CDR3 DNA reads as TGTGCCAGCAGCCAAGACGGATCCTTTTTCCCTGAAGCTTTCTTT. Translation gives CASSQDGSFFPEAFF.